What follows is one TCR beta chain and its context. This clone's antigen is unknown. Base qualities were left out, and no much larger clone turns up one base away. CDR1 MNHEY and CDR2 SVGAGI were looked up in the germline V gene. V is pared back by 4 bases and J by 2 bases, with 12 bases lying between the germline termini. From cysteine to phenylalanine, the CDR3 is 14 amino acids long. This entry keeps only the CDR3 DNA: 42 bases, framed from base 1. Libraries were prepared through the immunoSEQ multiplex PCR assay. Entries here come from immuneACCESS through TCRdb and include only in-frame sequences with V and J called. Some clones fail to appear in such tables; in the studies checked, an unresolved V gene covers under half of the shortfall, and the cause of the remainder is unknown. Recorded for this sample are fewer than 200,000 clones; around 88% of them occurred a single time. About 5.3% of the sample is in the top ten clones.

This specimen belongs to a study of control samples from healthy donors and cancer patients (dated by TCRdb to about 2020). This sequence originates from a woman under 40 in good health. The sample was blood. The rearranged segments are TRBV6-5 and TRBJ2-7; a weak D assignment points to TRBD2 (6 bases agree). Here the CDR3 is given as CASSSRLGAYEQYF. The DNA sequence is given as TGTGCCAGCAGTTCTCGACTAGGGGCCTACGAGCAGTACTTC.